The entry below gives a single T cell receptor beta chain sequence along with its context. Its specificity is not known. This record comes from a study of resident and recirculating memory T cells in vitiligo. Background on the study: Each patient gave two lesional and two nonlesional epidermal shave biopsies, plus PBMCs.

Stable vitiligo meant no lesion change over the previous 6 months. Anyone treated within the previous three months was excluded. Sequenced by immunoSEQ multiplex PCR; TCRdb stores in-frame clones only, minus some. The profile shows 70,000 to 85,000 clones, approximately 90% of them singletons. General observations from the study: TCR sequences were not conserved across biopsy sites or patients.

The clonotype originates from a male donor with vitiligo. Sequencing input: blood.

CDR3 loop: CASSYGTVGTYEQYF. Here the CDR3 DNA reads TGTGCCAGCAGCTACGGGACAGTAGGAACCTACGAGCAGTACTTC. This sequence joins TRBV28 and TRBJ2-7; the match to TRBD1 covers 7 bases. The V gene end was trimmed by 6 bases and the J gene end by 2 bases; junction bases not matched to a gene: 10. This CDR3 is built from 15 residues. Germline loops: CDR1 MDHEN, CDR2 SYDVKM.